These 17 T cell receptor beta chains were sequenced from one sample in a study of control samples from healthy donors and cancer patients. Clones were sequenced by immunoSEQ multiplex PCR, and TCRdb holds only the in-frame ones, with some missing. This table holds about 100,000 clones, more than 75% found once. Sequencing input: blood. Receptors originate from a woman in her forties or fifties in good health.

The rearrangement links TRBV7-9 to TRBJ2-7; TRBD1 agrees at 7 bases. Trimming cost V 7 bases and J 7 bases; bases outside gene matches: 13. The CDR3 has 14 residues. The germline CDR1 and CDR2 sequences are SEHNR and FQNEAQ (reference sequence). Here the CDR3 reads CASTPGQTSREQYF. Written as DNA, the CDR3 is TGTGCCAGCACCCCGGGACAGACCTCGCGGGAGCAGTACTTC. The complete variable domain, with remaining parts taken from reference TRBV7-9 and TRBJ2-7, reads DTGVSQNPRHKITKRGQNVTFRCDPISEHNRLYWYRQTLGQGPEFLTYFQNEAQLEKSRLLSDRFSAERPKGSFSTLEIQRTEQGDSAMYLCASTPGQTSREQYFGPGTRLTVT.

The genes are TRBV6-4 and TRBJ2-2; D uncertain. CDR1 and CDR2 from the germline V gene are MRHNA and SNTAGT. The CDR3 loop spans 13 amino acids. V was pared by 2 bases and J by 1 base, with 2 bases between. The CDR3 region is CASSDGNTGELFF. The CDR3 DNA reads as TGTGCCAGCAGTGACGGGAACACCGGGGAGCTGTTTTTT.

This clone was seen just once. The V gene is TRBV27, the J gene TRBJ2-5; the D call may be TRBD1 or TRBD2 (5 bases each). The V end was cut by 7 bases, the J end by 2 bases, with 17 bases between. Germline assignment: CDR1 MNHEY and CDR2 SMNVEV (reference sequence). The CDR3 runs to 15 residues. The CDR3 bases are TGTGCCAGCACCCCGGGGCTGTATTTACAAGAGACCCAGTACTTC. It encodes CASTPGLYLQETQYF.

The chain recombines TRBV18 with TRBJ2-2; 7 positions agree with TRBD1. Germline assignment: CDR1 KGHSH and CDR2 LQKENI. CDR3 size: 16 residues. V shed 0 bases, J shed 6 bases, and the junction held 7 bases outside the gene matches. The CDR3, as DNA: TGTGCCAGCTCACCACCTGTAAAGGGGGCGGCCGGGGAGCTGTTTTTT. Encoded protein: CASSPPVKGAAGELFF.

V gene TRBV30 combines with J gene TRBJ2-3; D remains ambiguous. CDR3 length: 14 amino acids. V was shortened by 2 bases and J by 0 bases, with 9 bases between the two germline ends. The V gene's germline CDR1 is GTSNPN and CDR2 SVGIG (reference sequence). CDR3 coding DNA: TGTGCCTGGAGTTGGAGTCCTAGCACAGATACGCAGTATTTT. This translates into CAWSWSPSTDTQYF.

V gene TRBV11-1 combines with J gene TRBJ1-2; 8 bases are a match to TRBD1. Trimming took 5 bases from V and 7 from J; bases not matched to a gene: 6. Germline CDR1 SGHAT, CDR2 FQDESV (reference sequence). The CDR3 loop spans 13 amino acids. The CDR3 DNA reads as TGTGCCAGCAGCCCCGGACAGGGAAGTGGCTACACCTTC. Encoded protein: CASSPGQGSGYTF.

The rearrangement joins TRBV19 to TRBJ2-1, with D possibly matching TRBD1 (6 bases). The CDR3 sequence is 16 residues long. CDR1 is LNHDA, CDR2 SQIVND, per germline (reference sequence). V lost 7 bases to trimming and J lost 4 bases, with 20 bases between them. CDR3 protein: CASKGVYGQGYNEQFF. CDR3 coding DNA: TGTGCCAGTAAGGGGGTATATGGGCAGGGTTACAATGAGCAGTTCTTC.

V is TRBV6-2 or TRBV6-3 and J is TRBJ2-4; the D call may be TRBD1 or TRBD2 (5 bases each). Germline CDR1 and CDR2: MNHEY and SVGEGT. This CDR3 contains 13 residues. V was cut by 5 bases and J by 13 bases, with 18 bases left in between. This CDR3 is CASSKYGTVEQYF. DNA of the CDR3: TGTGCCAGCAGTAAATACGGGACGGTGGAACAGTACTTC.

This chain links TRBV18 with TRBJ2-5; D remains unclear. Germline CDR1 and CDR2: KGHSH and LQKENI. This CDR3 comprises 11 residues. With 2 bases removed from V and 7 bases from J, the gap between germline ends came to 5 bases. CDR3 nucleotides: TGTGCCAGCTCACCAGAGAGGACCCAGTACTTC. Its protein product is CASSPERTQYF.

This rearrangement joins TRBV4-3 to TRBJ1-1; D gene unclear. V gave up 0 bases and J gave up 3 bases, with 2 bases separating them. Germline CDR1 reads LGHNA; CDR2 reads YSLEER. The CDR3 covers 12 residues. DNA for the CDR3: TGCGCCAGCAGCCAAGACGACACTGAAGCTTTCTTT. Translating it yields CASSQDDTEAFF.

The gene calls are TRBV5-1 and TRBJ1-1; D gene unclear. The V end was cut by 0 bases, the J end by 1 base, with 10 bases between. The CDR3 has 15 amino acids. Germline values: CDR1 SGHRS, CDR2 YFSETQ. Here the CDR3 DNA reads TGCGCCAGCAGCTTGGCCCGTACGGGGAACACTGAAGCTTTCTTT. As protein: CASSLARTGNTEAFF.

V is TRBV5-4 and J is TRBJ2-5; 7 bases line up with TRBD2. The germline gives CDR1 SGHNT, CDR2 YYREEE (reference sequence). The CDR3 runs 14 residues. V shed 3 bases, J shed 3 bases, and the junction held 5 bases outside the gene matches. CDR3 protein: CASSSPGGEETQYF. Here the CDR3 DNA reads TGTGCCAGCAGCTCCCCTGGGGGGGAAGAGACCCAGTACTTC.

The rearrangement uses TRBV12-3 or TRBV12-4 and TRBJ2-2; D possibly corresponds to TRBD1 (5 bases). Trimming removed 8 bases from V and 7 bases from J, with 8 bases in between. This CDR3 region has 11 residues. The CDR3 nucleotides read TGTGCCAGCGGGGCCCACGGGGAGCTGTTTTTT. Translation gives CASGAHGELFF.

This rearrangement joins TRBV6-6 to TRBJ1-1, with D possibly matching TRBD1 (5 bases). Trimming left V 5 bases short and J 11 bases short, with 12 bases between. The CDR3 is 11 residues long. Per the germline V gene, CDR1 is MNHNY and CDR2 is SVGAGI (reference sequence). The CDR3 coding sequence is TGTGCCAGCAGTCTCGGGACGGGGGCTTTCTTT. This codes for CASSLGTGAFF.

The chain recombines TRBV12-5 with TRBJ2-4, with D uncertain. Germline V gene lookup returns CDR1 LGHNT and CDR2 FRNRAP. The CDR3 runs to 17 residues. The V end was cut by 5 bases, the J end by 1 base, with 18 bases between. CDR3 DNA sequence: TGTGCTAGTGGTGCCTTCTCCCCCCCGTCGGCCAAAAACATTCAGTACTTC. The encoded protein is CASGAFSPPSAKNIQYF.

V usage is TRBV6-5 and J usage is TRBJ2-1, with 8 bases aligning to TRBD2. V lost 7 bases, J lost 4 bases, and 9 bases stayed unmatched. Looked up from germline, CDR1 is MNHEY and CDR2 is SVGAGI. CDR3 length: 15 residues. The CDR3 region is CASKVTSVGYNEQFF. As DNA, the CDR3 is TGTGCCAGCAAAGTGACTAGCGTGGGGTACAATGAGCAGTTCTTC.

The CDR3 loop reads CASFRDPNPSGELFF. The CDR3 DNA reads TGTGCCAGCTTCCGAGACCCCAATCCTTCCGGGGAGCTGTTTTTT. This rearrangement joins TRBV2 to TRBJ2-2; D gene ambiguous. CDR1 SNHLY and CDR2 FYNNEI come from the germline V gene. V lost 8 bases to trimming and J lost 6 bases, with 19 bases between them. The CDR3 sequence is 15 residues long.